The 8 T cell receptor beta chains listed next were all sequenced from one sample in a study of shared T cell receptors in the human thymus. TCRdb keeps only in-frame clones here, not all; method: immunoSEQ multiplex PCR. Counted here are over 350,000 clones, 95% occurring once; the ten biggest clones make up 0.015% to 0.025%. The sample taken for sequencing was thymocytes. The receptors were sampled from a human donor.

V usage is TRBV7-9 and J usage is TRBJ1-2; D gene ambiguous. Germline CDR1 is SEHNR and CDR2 is FQNEAQ (reference sequence). Trimming removed 1 base from V and 4 bases from J, with 10 bases in between. The CDR3 covers 14 residues. CDR3 bases: TGTGCCAGCAGCTTAGGGGCTGTTACCTATGGCTACACCTTC. This translates into CASSLGAVTYGYTF.

This chain joins TRBV4-1 and TRBJ1-2; 8 bases line up with TRBD1. This CDR3 is 14 amino acids long. In germline, CDR1 is MGHRA, CDR2 YSYEKL. V dropped 4 bases and J dropped 2; count of bases not matched to a gene: 3. The CDR3 sequence: CASSRGTGNYGYTF. In DNA, the CDR3 is TGCGCCAGCAGCCGAGGGACAGGAAACTATGGCTACACCTTC.

The chain uses TRBV6-5 and TRBJ2-4; D is unresolved. There are 13 residues in the CDR3. The V end lost 7 bases, the J end lost 1 base, and 8 bases lay between the germline ends. Germline CDR1 MNHEY, CDR2 SVGAGI. CDR3 sequence reads: CASKTDAKNIQYF. In DNA form, the CDR3 reads TGTGCCAGCAAAACAGACGCCAAAAACATTCAGTACTTC.

CDR3 DNA: TGTGCCAGCAGCCCGGCCGGGGACAGGGATCAGCCCCAGCATTTT. Residues: CASSPAGDRDQPQHF. The gene calls are TRBV7-9 and TRBJ1-5; 9 nucleotides align to TRBD1. J lost 5 bases, V lost 5 bases, and 7 bases had no gene match. Germline values: CDR1 SEHNR, CDR2 FQNEAQ (reference sequence). There are 15 residues in the CDR3.

CDR3 in DNA: TGTGCCAGCAGCTCGACACCTTCCCTAGCGGGAGACCGTTGGGAGACCCAGTACTTC. Its translation: CASSSTPSLAGDRWETQYF. The chain combines TRBV7-2 with TRBJ2-5; TRBD2 agrees at 10 bases. The germline V gene has CDR1 SGHTA and CDR2 FQGNSA. The V segment lost 4 bases and the J segment 5 bases; nucleotides outside the gene matches: 19. The CDR3 is 19 residues long.

The V gene is TRBV5-1, the J gene TRBJ2-1; 10 bases align to TRBD2. Trimming removed 9 bases from V and 1 base from J; junction bases left unmatched: 22. CDR3 length: 20 residues. Germline-derived CDR1 and CDR2 are SGHRS and YFSETQ. The CDR3 reads CATLPAPGPSGRRSYNEQFF. DNA of the CDR3: TGCGCCACCCTCCCGGCCCCCGGACCTAGCGGGAGAAGGTCCTACAATGAGCAGTTCTTC.

The J gene is TRBJ1-4, the V gene TRBV28; tentative D call: TRBD1 (5 bases). V was clipped by 0 bases and J by 7 bases, with 21 bases between them. The CDR3 length is 18 residues. Germline CDR1 MDHEN, CDR2 SYDVKM. Written as DNA, the CDR3 is TGTGCCAGCAGTTTATGTAGCGGGCCGCCAAGGGGTGGTGAAAAACTGTTTTTT. Protein: CASSLCSGPPRGGEKLFF.

The J gene is TRBJ2-2, the V gene TRBV10-2; TRBD2 matches 9 bases. V lost 2 bases to trimming and J lost 5 bases; unmatched junction nucleotides: 12. Germline V gene lookup returns CDR1 WSHSY and CDR2 SAAADI. The CDR3 covers 18 residues. CDR3 DNA: TGCGCCAGCAGTGAGGTTGCGGGTAGCGGGAGAGATACCGGGGAGCTGTTTTTT. Protein product: CASSEVAGSGRDTGELFF.